The T cell receptor (beta chain) under discussion was sequenced for a study of blood T cell repertoires in COVID-19. This clone has a handful of counts. CDR3 length equals 13 residues. Per the germline V gene, CDR1 is LNHDA and CDR2 is SQIVND (reference sequence). Trimming stripped 2 bases from V and 8 bases from J, with 12 bases between. The protocol was immunoSEQ multiplex PCR, while the TCRdb copy is restricted to in-frame clones and leaves out a portion. The top ten hold 1% to 1.5% of the sample, which has about 180,000 clones, less than 90% seen once. The sample was PBMCs or T cells enriched from blood (not recorded which). The clonotype was recovered from a human donor with acute COVID-19. The donor label of this sample is uncertain. The chain employs TRBV19 and TRBJ1-2, with TRBD1 as a possible D gene (6 bases). In DNA, the CDR3 is TGTGCCAGTAGTATATTACAGGGCTACGGCTACACCTTC. Translated, it gives CASSILQGYGYTF.